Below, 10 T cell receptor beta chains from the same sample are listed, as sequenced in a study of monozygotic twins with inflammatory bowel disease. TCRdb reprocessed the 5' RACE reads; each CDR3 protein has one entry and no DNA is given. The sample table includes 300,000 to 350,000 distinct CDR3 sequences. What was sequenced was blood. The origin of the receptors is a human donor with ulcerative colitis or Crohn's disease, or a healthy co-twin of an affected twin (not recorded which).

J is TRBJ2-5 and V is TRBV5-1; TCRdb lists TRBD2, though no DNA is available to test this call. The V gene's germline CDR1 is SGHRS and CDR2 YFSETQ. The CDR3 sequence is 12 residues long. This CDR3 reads CASKAGKETQYF.

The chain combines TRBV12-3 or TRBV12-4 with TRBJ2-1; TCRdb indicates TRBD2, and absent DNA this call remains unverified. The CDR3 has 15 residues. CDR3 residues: CASSSTSRDYNEQFF.

The CDR3 here is CSAREGAAETQYF. The chain links TRBV20-1 to TRBJ2-5; the TCRdb D gene call, TRBD1, has no DNA to confirm it. The CDR3 is made up of 13 amino acids. CDR1 is DFQATT, CDR2 SNEGSKA, per germline (reference sequence).

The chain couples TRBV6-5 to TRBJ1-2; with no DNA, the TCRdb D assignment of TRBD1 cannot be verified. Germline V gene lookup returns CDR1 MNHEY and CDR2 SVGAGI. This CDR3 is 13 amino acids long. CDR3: CASRNPGRENYTF.

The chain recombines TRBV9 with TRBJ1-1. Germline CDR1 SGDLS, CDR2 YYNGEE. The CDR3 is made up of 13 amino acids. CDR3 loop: CASSVEWNTEAFF. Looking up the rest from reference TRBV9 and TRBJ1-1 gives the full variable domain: DSGVTQTPKHLITATGQRVTLRCSPRSGDLSVYWYQQSLDQGLQFLIQYYNGEERAKGNILERFSAQQFPDLHSELNLSSLELGDSALYFCASSVEWNTEAFFGQGTRLTVV.

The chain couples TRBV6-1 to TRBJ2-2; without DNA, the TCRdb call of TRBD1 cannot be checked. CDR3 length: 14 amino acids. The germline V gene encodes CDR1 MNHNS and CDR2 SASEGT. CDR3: CASSEVPSTGELFF.

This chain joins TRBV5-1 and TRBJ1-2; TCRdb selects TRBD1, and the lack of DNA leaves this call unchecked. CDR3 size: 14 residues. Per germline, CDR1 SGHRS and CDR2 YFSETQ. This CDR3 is CASSLPGQGNVYTF. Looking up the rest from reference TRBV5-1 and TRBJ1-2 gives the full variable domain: KAGVTQTPRYLIKTRGQQVTLSCSPISGHRSVSWYQQTPGQGLQFLFEYFSETQRNKGNFPGRFSGRQFSNSRSEMNVSTLELGDSALYLCASSLPGQGNVYTFGSGTRLTVV.

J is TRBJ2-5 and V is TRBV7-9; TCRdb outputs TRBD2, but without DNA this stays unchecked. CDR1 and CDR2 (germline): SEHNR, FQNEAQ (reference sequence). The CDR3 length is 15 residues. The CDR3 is CASSHALAGAETQYF.

CDR3 region: CASSRAGEGINEQFF. This sequence joins TRBV5-1 and TRBJ2-1; TCRdb selects TRBD1, and the lack of DNA leaves this call unchecked. CDR1 SGHRS and CDR2 YFSETQ come from the germline V gene. The CDR3 runs to 15 residues.

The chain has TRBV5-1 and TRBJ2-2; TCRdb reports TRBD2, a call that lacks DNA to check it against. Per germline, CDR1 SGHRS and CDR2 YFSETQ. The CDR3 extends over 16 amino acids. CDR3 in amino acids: CASSGGLAGGTGELFF.